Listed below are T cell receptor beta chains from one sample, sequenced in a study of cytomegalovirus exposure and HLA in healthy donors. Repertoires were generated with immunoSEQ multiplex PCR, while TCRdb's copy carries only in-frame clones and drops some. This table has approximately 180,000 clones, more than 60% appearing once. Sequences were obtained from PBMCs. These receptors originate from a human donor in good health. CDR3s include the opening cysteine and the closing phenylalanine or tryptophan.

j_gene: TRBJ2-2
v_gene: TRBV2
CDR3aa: CASRGGGGINTGELFF

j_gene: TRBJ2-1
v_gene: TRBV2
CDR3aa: CASNVGGGGNEQFF

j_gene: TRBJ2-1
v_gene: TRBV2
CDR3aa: CASSEGLAGFIEQFF

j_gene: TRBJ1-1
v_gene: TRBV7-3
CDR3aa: CASSPRTGMNTEAFF

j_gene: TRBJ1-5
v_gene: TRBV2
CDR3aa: CASSEDRDQPQHF

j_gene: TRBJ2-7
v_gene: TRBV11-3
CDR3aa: CASSLEQSYEQYF

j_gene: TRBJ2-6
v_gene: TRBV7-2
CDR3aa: CASSLKGLAVSGANVLTF

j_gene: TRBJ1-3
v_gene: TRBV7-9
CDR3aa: CASSFTGSGIAGNTIYF

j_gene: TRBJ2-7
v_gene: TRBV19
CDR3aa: CASSPGQWRSEQYF

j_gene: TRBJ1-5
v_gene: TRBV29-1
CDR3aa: CSVAGQGEGGDNQPQHF

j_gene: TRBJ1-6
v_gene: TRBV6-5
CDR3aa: CASSRDRPLNSPLHF

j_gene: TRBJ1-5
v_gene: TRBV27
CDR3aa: CASSFGGDRRYQPQHF

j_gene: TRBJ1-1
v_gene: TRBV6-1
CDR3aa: CTSSYLAEAFF

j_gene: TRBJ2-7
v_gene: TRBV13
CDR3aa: CASSELAGGTYEQYF

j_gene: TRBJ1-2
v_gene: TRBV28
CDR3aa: CASSSGANYGYTF

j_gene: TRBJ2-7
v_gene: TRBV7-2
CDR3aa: CASSLAPQQRWIYEQYF

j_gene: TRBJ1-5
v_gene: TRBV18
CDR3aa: CASSLNSNQPQHF

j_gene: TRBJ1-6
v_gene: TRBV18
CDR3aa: CASSPAGSAPLHF

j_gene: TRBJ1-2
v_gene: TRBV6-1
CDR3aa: CASSEARTTGYGYTF

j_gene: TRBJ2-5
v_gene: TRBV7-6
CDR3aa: CASSLGPRLRENEQYF

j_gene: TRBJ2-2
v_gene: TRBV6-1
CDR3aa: CASSVGTANTGELFF

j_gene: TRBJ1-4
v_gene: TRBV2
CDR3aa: CASSERRRTNEKLFF

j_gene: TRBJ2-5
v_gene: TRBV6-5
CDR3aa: CASGGAGETQYF

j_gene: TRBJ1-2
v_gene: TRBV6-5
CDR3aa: CASSYSPSGGYTF

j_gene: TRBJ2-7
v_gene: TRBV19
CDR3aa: CASNQGTGHHYEQYF

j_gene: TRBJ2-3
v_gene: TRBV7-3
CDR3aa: CASSSNGAGGGDTQYF

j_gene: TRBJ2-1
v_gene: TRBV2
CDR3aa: CASSSTRAHNEQFF

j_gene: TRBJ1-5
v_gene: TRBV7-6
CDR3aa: CASSPSHGLSNQPQHF

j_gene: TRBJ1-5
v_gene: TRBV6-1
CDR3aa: CASHRSLGGNQPQHF

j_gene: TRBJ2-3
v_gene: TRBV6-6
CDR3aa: CASSRPRDFTDTQYF

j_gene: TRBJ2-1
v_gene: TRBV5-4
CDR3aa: CASSLGLAGGEQFF

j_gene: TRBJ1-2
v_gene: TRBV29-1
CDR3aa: CSVWGQGNYGYTF

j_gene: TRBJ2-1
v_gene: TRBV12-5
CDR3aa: CASVEGQHNEQFF

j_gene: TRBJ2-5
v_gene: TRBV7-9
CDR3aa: CASSLAAGEETQYF

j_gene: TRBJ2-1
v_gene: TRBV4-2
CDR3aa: CASSQVTSGANEQFF

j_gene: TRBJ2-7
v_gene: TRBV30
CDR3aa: CAWSFGQEQYF

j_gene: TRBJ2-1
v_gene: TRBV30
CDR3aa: CARAGVAGGHNEQFF

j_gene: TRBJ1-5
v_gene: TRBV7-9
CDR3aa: CASSLGRSQPQHF

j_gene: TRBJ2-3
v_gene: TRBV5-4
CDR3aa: CASSQDGGNTDTQYF

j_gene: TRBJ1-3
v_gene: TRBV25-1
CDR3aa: CASSGTGRGNTIYF

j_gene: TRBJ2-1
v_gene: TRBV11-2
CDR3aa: CASSSLRTGPRVINEQFF